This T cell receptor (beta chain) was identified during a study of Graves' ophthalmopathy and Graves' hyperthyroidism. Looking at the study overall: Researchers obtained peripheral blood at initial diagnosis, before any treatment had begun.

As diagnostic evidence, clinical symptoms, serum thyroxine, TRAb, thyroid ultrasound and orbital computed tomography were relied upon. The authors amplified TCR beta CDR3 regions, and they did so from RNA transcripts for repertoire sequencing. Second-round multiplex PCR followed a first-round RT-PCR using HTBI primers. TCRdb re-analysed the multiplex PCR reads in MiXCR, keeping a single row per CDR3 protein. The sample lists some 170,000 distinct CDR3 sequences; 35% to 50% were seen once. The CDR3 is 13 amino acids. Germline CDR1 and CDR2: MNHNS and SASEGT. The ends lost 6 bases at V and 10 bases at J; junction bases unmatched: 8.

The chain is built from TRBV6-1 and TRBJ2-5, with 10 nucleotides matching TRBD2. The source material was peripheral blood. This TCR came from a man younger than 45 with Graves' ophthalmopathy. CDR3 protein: CASSGLAERYQYF. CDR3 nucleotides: TGTGCCAGCAGCGGACTAGCGGAAAGATACCAGTACTTC.